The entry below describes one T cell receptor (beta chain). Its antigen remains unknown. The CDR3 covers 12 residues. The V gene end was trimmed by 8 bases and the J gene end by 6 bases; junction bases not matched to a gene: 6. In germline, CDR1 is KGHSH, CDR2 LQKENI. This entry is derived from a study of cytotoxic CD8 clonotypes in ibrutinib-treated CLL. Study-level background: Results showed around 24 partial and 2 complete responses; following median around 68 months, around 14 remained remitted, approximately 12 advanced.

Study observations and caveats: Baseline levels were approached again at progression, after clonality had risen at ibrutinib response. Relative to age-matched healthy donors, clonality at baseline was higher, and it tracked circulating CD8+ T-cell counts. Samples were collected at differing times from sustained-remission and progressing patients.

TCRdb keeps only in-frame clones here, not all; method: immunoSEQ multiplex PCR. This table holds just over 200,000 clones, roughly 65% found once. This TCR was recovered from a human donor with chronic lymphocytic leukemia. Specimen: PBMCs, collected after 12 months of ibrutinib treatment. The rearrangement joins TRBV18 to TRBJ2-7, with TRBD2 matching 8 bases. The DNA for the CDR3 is TGTGCCAGCGCCGTTGCGGGGGGCGAGCAGTACTTC. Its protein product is CASAVAGGEQYF. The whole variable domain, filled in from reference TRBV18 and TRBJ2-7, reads NAGVMQNPRHLVRRRGQEARLRCSPMKGHSHVYWYRQLPEEGLKFMVYLQKENIIDESGMPKERFSAEFPKEGPSILRIQQVVRGDSAAYFCASAVAGGEQYFGPGTRLTVT.